This T cell receptor beta chain was captured in a study of blood T cell repertoires in COVID-19 (dated by TCRdb to 2018 to 2021). With regard to the full study: Samples from collaborators originated in the United States, Italy and Spain and spanned both the acute and convalescent phases of COVID-19. The sample metadata nearly always contained a de-identified subject ID, COVID-19 status, age in years and sex. HLA class I and class II types, where available, came from metadata supplied by the sample provider rather than from assay-based typing. The dataset comprised deeply sampled blood TCRbeta repertoires from subjects exposed to, actively infected with, or recovered from COVID-19. A freely available public database, intended as a resource for researchers studying the immune response to SARS-CoV-2, is where the repertoires were released. Samples were obtained from the ongoing ImmuneRACE study (first 160 participants) and from 1,254 subjects provided by 6 global collaborators. The prospective study material was composed of cDNA or gDNA derived from T cells, B-cell-depleted T cells, or PBMCs.

A word on this clone: Its antigen specificity is not known. One base away there is no much larger clone; base qualities are not given.

Collaborating institutions collected whole blood in K2EDTA tubes following their own protocols. For TCRbeta analysis, collaborator samples were shipped as frozen whole blood, as isolated PBMCs, or as DNA extracted from either sample type. TCRbeta CDR3 regions were amplified from genomic DNA by means of the immunoSEQ Assay, a bias-controlled multiplex PCR. On the study's bioinformatics: Nucleated cell counts per sample were estimated from amplification of reference gene primers within the assay. To quantify the absolute abundance of each unique TCRbeta CDR3 rearrangement, sequence reads were collapsed and filtered. For each sample, productive Simpson clonality was calculated by taking the square root of Simpson's diversity index across productive rearrangements. TCRdb took over this immuneACCESS table, retaining in-frame rearrangements with V and J assigned. Such tables are incomplete; in checked studies, under half of the missing clones stem from an unresolved V gene, and the remainder is unexplained. That table furnishes V, J and clone size, whereas the DNA furnished D and trimming. A total of roughly 700,000 clones appear in this sample, 85% to 90% of them only once. Of the sample, under 0.3% is held by the ten largest clones.

Study-wide findings and limitations: The amount of clinical and demographic metadata varied by source and participant and was provided uncurated.

The receptor's source is a young woman with acute or convalescent COVID-19. Sequenced: peripheral blood.

The DNA is TGTGCCACCAGCAGACCTGGGGAGGCGCGCTACACCTTC. Its product reads: CATSRPGEARYTF. Recombination joined TRBV15 with TRBJ1-2; the D gene assignment is ambiguous. The CDR3 covers 13 residues, taking in both the cysteine and the phenylalanine. Only the CDR3 DNA is retained, 39 bases long and in frame from the first base. The germline V gene (reference sequence) sets CDR1 to LNHNV and CDR2 to YYDKDF. Trimming takes 2 bases from V and 9 bases from J, and the germline ends sit 13 bases apart.